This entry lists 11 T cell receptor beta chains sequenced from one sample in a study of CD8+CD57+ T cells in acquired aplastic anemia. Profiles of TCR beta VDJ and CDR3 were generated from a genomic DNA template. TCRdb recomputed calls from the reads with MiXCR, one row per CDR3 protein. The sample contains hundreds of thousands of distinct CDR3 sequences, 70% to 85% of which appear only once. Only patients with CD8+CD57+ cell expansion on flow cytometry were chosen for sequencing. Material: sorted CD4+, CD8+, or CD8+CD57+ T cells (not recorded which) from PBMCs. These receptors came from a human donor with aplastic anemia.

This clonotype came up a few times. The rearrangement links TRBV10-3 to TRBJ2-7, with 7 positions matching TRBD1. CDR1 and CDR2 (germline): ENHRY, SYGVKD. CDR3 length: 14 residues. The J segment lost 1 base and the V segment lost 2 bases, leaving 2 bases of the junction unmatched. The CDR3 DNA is TGTGCCATCAGTGAGAGGGGACAGTCCTACGAGCAGTACTTC. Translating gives CAISERGQSYEQYF.

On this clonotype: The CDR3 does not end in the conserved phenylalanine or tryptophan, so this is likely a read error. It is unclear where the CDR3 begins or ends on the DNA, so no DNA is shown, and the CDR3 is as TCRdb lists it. CDR3 in amino acids: CASSLAGGPDTY. The rearrangement links TRBV7-8 to TRBJ2-5; whether TRBD2, the table's D call, matches the DNA was not checked. Germline CDR1 and CDR2: SGHVS and FQNEAQ. Inclusive of both ends, the CDR3 amounts to 12 amino acids.

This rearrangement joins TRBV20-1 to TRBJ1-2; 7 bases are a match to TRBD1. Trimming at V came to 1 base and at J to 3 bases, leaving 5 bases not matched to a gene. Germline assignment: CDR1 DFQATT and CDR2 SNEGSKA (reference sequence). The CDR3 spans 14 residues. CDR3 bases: TGCAGTGCTAGAGGAGAGACAGGGCACTATGGCTACACCTTC. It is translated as CSARGETGHYGYTF.

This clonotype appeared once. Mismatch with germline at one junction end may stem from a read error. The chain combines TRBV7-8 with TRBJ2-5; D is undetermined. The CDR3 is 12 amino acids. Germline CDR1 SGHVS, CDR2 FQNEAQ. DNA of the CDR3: TGTGCCAGCAGCGCAGTAGCAGGTACCCAGACCTTC. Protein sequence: CASSAVAGTQTF.

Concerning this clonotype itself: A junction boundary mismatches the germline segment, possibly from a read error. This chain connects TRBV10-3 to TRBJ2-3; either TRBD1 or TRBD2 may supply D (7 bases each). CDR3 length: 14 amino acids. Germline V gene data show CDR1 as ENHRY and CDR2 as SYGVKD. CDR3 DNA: TGTGCCATCAGGCAGGGGGGGTCCCACGATACGCAGTTTTTC. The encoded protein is CAIRQGGSHDTQFF.

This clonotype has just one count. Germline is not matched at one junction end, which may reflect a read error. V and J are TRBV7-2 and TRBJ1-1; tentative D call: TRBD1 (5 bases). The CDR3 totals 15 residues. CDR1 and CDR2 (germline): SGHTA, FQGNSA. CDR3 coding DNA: TGTGCCAGCAGCCTAGCGGGGGGTATGGATACGGAAGATTTCTTT. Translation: CASSLAGGMDTEDFF.

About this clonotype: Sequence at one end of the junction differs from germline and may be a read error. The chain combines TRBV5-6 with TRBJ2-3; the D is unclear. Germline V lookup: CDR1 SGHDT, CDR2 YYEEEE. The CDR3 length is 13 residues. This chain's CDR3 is CASSFLHADTQYF. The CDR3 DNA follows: TGCGCCAGCAGCTTTTTACACGCAGATACGCAGTATTTT. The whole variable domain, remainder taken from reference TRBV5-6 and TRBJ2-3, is DAGVTQSPTHLIKTRGQQVTLRCSPKSGHDTVSWYQQALGQGPQFIFQYYEEEERQRGNFPDRFSGHQFPNYSSELNVNALLLGDSALYLCASSFLHADTQYFGPGTRLTVL.

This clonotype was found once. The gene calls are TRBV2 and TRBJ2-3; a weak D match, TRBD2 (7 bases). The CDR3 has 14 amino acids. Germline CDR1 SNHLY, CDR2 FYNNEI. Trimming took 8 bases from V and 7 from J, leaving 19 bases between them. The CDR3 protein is CASGGGGATNTQYF. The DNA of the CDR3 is TGTGCCAGCGGAGGAGGGGGGGCAACCAATACGCAGTATTTT.

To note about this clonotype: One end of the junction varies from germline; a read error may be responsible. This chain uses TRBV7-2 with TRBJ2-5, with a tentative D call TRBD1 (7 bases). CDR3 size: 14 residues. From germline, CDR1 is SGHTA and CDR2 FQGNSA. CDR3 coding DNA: TGTGCCAGCGGCCAGGGGGGCAACCAGGCCCAGCATTTTTTC. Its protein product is CASGQGGNQAQHFF.

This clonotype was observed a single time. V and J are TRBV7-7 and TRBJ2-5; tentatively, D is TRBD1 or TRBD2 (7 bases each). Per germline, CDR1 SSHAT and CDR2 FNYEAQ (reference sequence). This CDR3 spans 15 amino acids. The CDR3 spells CSPRIRGRGRETQYF. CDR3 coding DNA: TGTTCTCCTAGGATCCGAGGGAGGGGGCGAGAGACCCAGTACTTC.

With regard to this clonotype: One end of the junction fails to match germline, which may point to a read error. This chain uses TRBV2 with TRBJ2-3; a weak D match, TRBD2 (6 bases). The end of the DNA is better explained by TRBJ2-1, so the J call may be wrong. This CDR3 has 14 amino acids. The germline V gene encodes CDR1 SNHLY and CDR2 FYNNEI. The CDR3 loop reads CASSPAGFPNAQFF. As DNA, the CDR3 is TGTGCCAGCAGTCCGGCGGGGTTCCCCAATGCGCAGTTCTTC.